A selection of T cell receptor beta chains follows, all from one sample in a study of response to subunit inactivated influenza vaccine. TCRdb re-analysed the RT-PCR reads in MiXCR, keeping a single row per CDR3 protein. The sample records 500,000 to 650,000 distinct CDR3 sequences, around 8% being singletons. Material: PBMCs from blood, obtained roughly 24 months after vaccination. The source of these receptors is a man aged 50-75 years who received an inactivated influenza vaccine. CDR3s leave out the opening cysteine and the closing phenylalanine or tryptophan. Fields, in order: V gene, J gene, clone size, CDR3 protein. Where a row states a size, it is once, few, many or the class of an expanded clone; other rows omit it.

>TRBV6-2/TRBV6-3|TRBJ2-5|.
ASRPTSGRWETQY
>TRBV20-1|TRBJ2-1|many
SARSGRGPSSYNEQF
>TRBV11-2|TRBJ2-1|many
ASSRLGTSSGSNEQF
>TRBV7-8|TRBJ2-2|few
ASSFISIAGVNTGELF
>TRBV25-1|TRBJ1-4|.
ASSAGPGEKLF
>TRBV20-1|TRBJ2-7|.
SARGQVTVEQY
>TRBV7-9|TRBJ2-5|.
ASSEQSPVQY
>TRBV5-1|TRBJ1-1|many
ASSLNAANTEAF
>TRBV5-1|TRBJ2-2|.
ASSLNRGPAGELF
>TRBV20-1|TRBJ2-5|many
SASLGQLGETQY
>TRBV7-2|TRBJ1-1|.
ASSYTNTEAF
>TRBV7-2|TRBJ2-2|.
ASSTGTDITGELF
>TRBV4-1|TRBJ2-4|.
ASSQPGVAKNIQY
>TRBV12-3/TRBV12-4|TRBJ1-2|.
ASSQTPAGYT
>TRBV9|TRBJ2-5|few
ASSLTSLQETQY
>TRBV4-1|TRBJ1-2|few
ASSQVWTGVLMNSGYT
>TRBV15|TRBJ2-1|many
ATSSGTSGSYGNEQF
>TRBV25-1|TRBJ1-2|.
ASRHTGLDGYT
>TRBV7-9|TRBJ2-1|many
ASSPRLAGDGEQF
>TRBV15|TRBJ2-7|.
ATSRDWGQTSYEQY
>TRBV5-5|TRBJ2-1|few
ASSLVGQSYNEQF
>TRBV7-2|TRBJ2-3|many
ASSPQWGGTDTQY
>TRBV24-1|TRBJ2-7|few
APHGWGAWDYEQY
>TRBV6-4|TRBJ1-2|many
ASSDSLGGYT
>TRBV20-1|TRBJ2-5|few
SAIVGQGWETQY
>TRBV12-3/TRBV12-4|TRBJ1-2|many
ASSLGQYNYGYT
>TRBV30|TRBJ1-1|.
AWRGLNTEAF
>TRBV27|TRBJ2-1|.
ASSLTWVGYNEQF
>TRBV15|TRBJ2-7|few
ATSSRKLAGGPDEQY
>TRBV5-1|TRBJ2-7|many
ASSLAAGGPYEQY
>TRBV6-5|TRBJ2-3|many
ASSYEGTTDTQY
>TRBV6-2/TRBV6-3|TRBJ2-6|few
ASSYPRGFVASGANVLT
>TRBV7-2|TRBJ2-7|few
ASSLAGGEIEQY
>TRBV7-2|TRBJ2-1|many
ASSSRALGGGLKGQF
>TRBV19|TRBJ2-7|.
ASSATTGTAFVLPYEQY
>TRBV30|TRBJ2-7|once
AWTRDSYEQY
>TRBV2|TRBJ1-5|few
ASSVESNQPQH
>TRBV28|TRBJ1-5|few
ASGLRSWDQPQH
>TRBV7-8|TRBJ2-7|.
ASSLEVRTVTYEQY
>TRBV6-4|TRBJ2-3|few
ASSDSTGRTDTQY
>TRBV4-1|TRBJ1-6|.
ASSQDPGGYYNSPLH
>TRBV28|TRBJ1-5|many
ASSSTVEVSNQPQH
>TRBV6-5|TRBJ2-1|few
ASSYSKREQF
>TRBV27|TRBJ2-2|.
ASSSRLAGITGELF
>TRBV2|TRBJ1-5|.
ASSYRAGVQPQH
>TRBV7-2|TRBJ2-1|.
ASSSDRGHYNEQF
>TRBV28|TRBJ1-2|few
ATETSDSWGYGYT
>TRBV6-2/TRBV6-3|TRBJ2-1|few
ASTTSGGYNEQF
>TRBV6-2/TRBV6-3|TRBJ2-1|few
ASSERAEQF
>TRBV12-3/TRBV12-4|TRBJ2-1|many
ASSPWGAYNEQF
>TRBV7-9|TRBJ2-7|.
ASSLGASGATYEQY
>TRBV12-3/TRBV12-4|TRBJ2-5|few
ASSFSGGGKTQY
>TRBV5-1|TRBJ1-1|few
ASSIEGQMNTEAF
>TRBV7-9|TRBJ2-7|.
ASSSISTGHEQY
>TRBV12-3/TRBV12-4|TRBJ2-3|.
ASSLSTGGGTDTQY
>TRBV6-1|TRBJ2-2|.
ASTLSGSVPGELF
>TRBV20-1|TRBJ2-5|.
SAPRGGEETQY